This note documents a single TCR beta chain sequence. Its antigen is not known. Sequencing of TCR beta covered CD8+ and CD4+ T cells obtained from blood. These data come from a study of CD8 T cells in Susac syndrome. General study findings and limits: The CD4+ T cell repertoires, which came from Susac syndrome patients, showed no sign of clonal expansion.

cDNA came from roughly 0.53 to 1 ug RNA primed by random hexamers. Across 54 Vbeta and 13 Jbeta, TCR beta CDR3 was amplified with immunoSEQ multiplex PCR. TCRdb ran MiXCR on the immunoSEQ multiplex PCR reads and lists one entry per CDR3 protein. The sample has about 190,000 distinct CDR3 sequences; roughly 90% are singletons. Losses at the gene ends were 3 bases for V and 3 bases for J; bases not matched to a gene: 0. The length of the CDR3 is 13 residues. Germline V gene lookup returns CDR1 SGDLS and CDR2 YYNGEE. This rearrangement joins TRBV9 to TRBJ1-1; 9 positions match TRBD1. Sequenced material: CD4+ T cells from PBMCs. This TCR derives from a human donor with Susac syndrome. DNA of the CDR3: TGTGCCAGCAGCGGACAGGGGGACACTGAAGCTTTCTTT. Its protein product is CASSGQGDTEAFF.